Listed here are 23 T cell receptor beta chains from one sample, sequenced in a study of regulatory T cells in long-lasting Graves disease. As for time point: newly diagnosed GD, antithyroid drugs for less than 3 months. The authors made the TCR library using RNA they extracted from PBMCs. Both iRepertoire HTBI primers and Arm-PCR of CDR3 regions were used to build the TCR beta libraries. TCRdb redid the calling of the multiplex PCR reads with MiXCR, one entry per CDR3 protein. The repertoire holds over 400,000 distinct CDR3 sequences, with approximately 14% as singletons. Another study also made use of these data, one on T cells in Graves' hyperthyroidism and ophthalmopathy.

The sequencing used peripheral blood mononuclear cells (PBMCs), collected at new diagnosis, from a patient treated with antithyroid drugs. Receptors were obtained from a woman in her 50s with Graves disease.

Of note for this clonotype: A much larger clone lies one base from this, so it may be a read error. The conserved final phenylalanine or tryptophan is absent from the CDR3, which likely points to a read error. The chain couples TRBV20-1 to TRBJ2-3; D may match TRBD1 or TRBD2 (5 bases each). V was clipped by 0 bases and J by 2 bases, with 12 bases between them. The length of the CDR3 is 15 residues. Per germline, CDR1 DFQATT and CDR2 SNEGSKA (reference sequence). CDR3 residues: CSARDAGRATDTQYL. The CDR3 DNA reads TGCAGTGCTAGAGATGCGGGCAGGGCCACAGATACGCAGTATTTG.

This clonotype has at least ten counts. The rearrangement links TRBV7-8 to TRBJ1-1; tentative D call: TRBD1 (5 bases). V lost 5 bases to trimming and J lost 1 base, with 17 bases between them. The CDR3 runs 16 residues. CDR1 is SGHVS, CDR2 FQNEAQ, per germline. The CDR3 DNA reads as TGTGCCAGCAGCGTCCGGGACTCCATTAGGAACACTGAAGCTTTCTTT. This sequence encodes CASSVRDSIRNTEAFF.

The CDR3 nucleotides are TGTGCCAGCAGTCCCGCAGGGTATGGCACTGAAGCTTTCTTT. This translates into CASSPAGYGTEAFF. The chain carries TRBV27 and TRBJ1-1; weak D call: TRBD1 (5 bases). CDR1 and CDR2 from the germline V gene are MNHEY and SMNVEV (reference sequence). V lost 5 bases to trimming and J lost 4 bases, with 14 bases between them. This CDR3 has 14 residues.

This clonotype turned up a few times. The J gene is TRBJ1-1, the V gene TRBV2; 10 bases are a match to TRBD1. V gave up 7 bases and J gave up 3 bases; unmatched junction bases: 14. The CDR3 is 17 amino acids. Germline CDR1 SNHLY, CDR2 FYNNEI. CDR3 nucleotides: TGTGCCAGCATTAGGGACAGGGGCGAATTAGCGGACACTGAAGCTTTCTTT. Amino acids: CASIRDRGELADTEAFF. The full variable domain, completed using reference TRBV2 and TRBJ1-1, is EPEVTQTPSHQVTQMGQEVILRCVPISNHLYFYWYRQILGQKVEFLVSFYNNEISEKSEIFDDQFSVERPDGSNFTLKIRSTKLEDSAMYFCASIRDRGELADTEAFFGQGTRLTVV.

Ten or more counts support this clonotype. The chain has TRBV20-1 and TRBJ2-3; 14 bases match TRBD2. Germline CDR1 and CDR2: DFQATT and SNEGSKA (reference sequence). The CDR3 is 18 residues long. V was pared by 5 bases and J by 0 bases, with 10 bases of the junction left unmatched. The chain's CDR3 is CSAETSGRAGASTDTQYF. The CDR3 DNA is TGCAGTGCTGAGACTAGCGGGAGGGCCGGGGCTAGCACAGATACGCAGTATTTT.

This clonotype came up a few times. This could be a read error, since a much larger clone is one nucleotide away. This chain links TRBV12-3 or TRBV12-4 with TRBJ1-5, with TRBD1 as a possible D gene (5 bases). This CDR3 contains 15 residues. The CDR3 sequence: CASSTRVGLNRPQHF. Written as DNA, the CDR3 is TGTGCCAGCAGCACCAGGGTCGGGCTCAATCGGCCCCAGCATTTT.

This clonotype was seen a few times. The rearrangement uses TRBV5-1 and TRBJ1-4; D gene ambiguous. Germline loops: CDR1 SGHRS, CDR2 YFSETQ. This CDR3 has 15 amino acids. V dropped 0 bases and J dropped 6 bases, with 12 bases sitting between them. CDR3 residues: CASSLVGRSDEKLFF. The CDR3 region has the DNA TGCGCCAGCAGCTTGGTGGGCCGTTCGGATGAAAAACTGTTTTTT.

This chain uses TRBV18 with TRBJ2-7, with 7 bases lining up with TRBD2. Germline CDR1 and CDR2: KGHSH and LQKENI. The CDR3 totals 15 residues. J was trimmed by 6 bases and V by 4 bases; bases with no gene match: 12. CDR3 region: CASSRVDRGGPEQYF. CDR3 DNA: TGTGCCAGCTCACGGGTGGACCGCGGGGGTCCCGAGCAGTACTTC.

This clonotype was seen many times. The chain joins TRBV28 to TRBJ2-7; TRBD1 agrees at 7 bases. V shed 3 bases, J shed 4 bases, and the junction held 6 bases outside the gene matches. The CDR3 is made up of 14 amino acids. Looked up from germline, CDR1 is MDHEN and CDR2 is SYDVKM. The CDR3 DNA follows: TGTGCCAGCAGTTTCGAGGGGGCTGGGTACGAGCAGTACTTC. Residues: CASSFEGAGYEQYF. The whole variable domain, filled in from reference TRBV28 and TRBJ2-7, reads DVKVTQSSRYLVKRTGEKVFLECVQDMDHENMFWYRQDPGLGLRLIYFSYDVKMKEKGDIPEGYSVSREKKERFSLILESASTNQTSMYLCASSFEGAGYEQYFGPGTRLTVT.

The chain recombines TRBV20-1 with TRBJ1-4; D call uncertain. V lost 7 bases to trimming and J lost 0 bases, with 9 bases between them. Germline V gene sequence: CDR1 DFQATT, CDR2 SNEGSKA (reference sequence). The CDR3 extends over 13 amino acids. The CDR3 DNA sequence: TGCAGTGTGGACGGAGCAACTAATGAAAAACTGTTTTTT. Translation: CSVDGATNEKLFF.

As for this clonotype: A much more abundant neighbour one base away suggests this may be a read error. The chain carries TRBV7-2 and TRBJ2-1; tentatively, D is TRBD1 (6 bases). Germline-derived CDR1 and CDR2 are SGHTA and FQGNSA. The CDR3 extends over 14 amino acids. V was shortened by 1 base and J by 5 bases, with 9 bases between the two germline ends. The CDR3 region has the DNA TGTGCCAGCAGCTTAGACCACAGGGACAATGAGCAGTTCTTC. It codes for CASSLDHRDNEQFF.

This clonotype was observed many times. The chain has TRBV3-1 and TRBJ1-4; D is unresolved. Germline V CDR1 and CDR2: LGHDT, YNNKEL (reference sequence). V lost 2 bases and J 8 bases, leaving 15 bases between the germline ends. The CDR3 contains 15 residues. The CDR3 sequence: CASSQSSGGNEKLFF. DNA for the CDR3: TGTGCCAGCAGCCAAAGTTCTGGAGGGAACGAAAAACTGTTTTTT.

The table lists this clonotype with a few counts. The V and J genes are TRBV20-1 and TRBJ2-1; 10 positions match TRBD1. V dropped 5 bases and J dropped 3; count of bases not matched to a gene: 4. The CDR3 is 14 residues long. Germline CDR1 is DFQATT and CDR2 is SNEGSKA (reference sequence). CDR3 sequence (DNA): TGCAGTGCTCACGACAGGGGGCTCTACAATGAGCAGTTCTTC. It translates to CSAHDRGLYNEQFF.

There are many counts of this clonotype. The CDR3 here is CASSLDRGGGNNEQFF. The DNA of the CDR3 is TGTGCCAGCAGCTTAGATCGAGGGGGAGGGAACAATGAGCAGTTCTTC. This chain uses TRBV11-2 with TRBJ2-1, with D possibly matching TRBD2 (7 bases). V gave up 0 bases and J gave up 5 bases, with 14 bases separating them. Germline-derived CDR1 and CDR2 are SGHAT and FQNNGV. CDR3 length: 16 residues. Drawing the rest from reference TRBV11-2 and TRBJ2-1, the complete variable domain is EAGVAQSPRYKIIEKRQSVAFWCNPISGHATLYWYQQILGQGPKLLIQFQNNGVVDDSQLPKDRFSAERLKGVDSTLKIQPAKLEDSAVYLCASSLDRGGGNNEQFFGPGTRLTVL.

Here the CDR3 reads CATSDFTFGVGPTQYF. Here the CDR3 DNA reads TGTGCCACCAGTGATTTTACGTTCGGAGTCGGGCCAACGCAGTATTTT. The genes are TRBV24-1 and TRBJ2-3; D call uncertain. Trimming removed 1 base from V and 9 bases from J, with 19 bases in between. The CDR3 spans 16 residues. Germline CDR1 KGHDR, CDR2 SFDVKD.

This clonotype was recorded at least ten times. The chain is built from TRBV5-1 and TRBJ2-1; D not certain. Germline V gene data show CDR1 as SGHRS and CDR2 as YFSETQ. The germline V and J ends were trimmed by 2 bases and 7 bases, with 16 bases remaining between them. The CDR3 runs to 15 residues. The CDR3 DNA reads as TGCGCCAGCAGCTTCTGGGTTGACCCTGGGAATGAGCAGTTCTTC. Translating it yields CASSFWVDPGNEQFF.

This clonotype has ten or more counts. The chain carries TRBV2 and TRBJ2-3; the match to TRBD2 covers 8 bases. Germline CDR1 reads SNHLY; CDR2 reads FYNNEI. V lost 6 bases and J lost 7; bases outside the gene matches: 12. CDR3 length: 15 residues. The CDR3 reads CASRLLAVRGNTQYF. In nucleotides, the CDR3 is TGTGCCAGCAGGCTACTAGCGGTCCGCGGAAATACGCAGTATTTT. The full variable domain, with the rest looked up from reference TRBV2 and TRBJ2-3, is EPEVTQTPSHQVTQMGQEVILRCVPISNHLYFYWYRQILGQKVEFLVSFYNNEISEKSEIFDDQFSVERPDGSNFTLKIRSTKLEDSAMYFCASRLLAVRGNTQYFGPGTRLTVL.

This clonotype has a count of ten or more. The chain couples TRBV7-9 to TRBJ1-1; unclear D gene. The length of the CDR3 is 13 residues. Between the trimmed V and J ends, which lost 1 base and 10 bases, there was a span of 13 bases. The germline gives CDR1 SEHNR, CDR2 FQNEAQ (reference sequence). The CDR3 protein is CASSLEVTGRAFF. The CDR3 region has the DNA TGTGCCAGCAGCTTAGAGGTGACGGGTCGAGCTTTCTTT.

The chain couples TRBV29-1 to TRBJ2-5; 8 bases agree with TRBD2. There are 17 residues in the CDR3. Germline trimming cut 0 bases from V and 1 base from J; bases unmatched to any gene: 10. Per germline, CDR1 SQVTM and CDR2 ANQGSEA. Here the CDR3 DNA reads TGCAGCGTTGAAGATAATTGGGTAGCGGGGTCCCAAGAGACCCAGTACTTC. This encodes CSVEDNWVAGSQETQYF. Drawing the rest from reference TRBV29-1 and TRBJ2-5, the complete variable domain is SAVISQKPSRDICQRGTSLTIQCQVDSQVTMMFWYRQQPGQSLTLIATANQGSEATYESGFVIDKFPISRPNLTFSTLTVSNMSPEDSSIYLCSVEDNWVAGSQETQYFGPGTRLLVL.

This clonotype occurred many times. The chain carries TRBV30 and TRBJ2-2; maybe TRBD2 (5 bases). Between the trimmed V and J ends, which lost 0 bases and 4 bases, there was a span of 15 bases. The germline V gene has CDR1 GTSNPN and CDR2 SVGIG (reference sequence). There are 16 residues in the CDR3. The CDR3 DNA reads as TGTGCCTGGAGTGTAGCGGCTATGATGGGCACCGGGGAGCTGTTTTTT. This sequence encodes CAWSVAAMMGTGELFF.

This clonotype was seen a handful of times. This chain joins TRBV20-1 and TRBJ2-7; TRBD1 is a possible D gene (6 bases). The V and J ends lost 1 base and 9 bases respectively, with 13 bases between them. This CDR3 is built from 12 residues. Germline lookup yields CDR1 DFQATT and CDR2 SNEGSKA (reference sequence). The chain's CDR3 is CSARGQAAGQYF. The CDR3 nucleotides are TGCAGTGCTAGAGGACAGGCAGCAGGGCAGTACTTC.

The sample holds many counts of this clonotype. This chain uses TRBV3-1 with TRBJ1-2, with D perhaps matching TRBD1 (5 bases). V was clipped by 0 bases and J by 4 bases, with 15 bases between them. Germline V gene sequence: CDR1 LGHDT, CDR2 YNNKEL (reference sequence). The CDR3 has 16 residues. This CDR3 is CASSQDPGGLFYGYTF. The CDR3 coding sequence is TGTGCCAGCAGCCAAGATCCGGGGGGACTCTTCTATGGCTACACCTTC.

In this sample, this clonotype turned up many times. The chain uses TRBV6-5 and TRBJ2-2, with D uncertain. Germline CDR1 is MNHEY and CDR2 is SVGAGI. The V end lost 2 bases, the J end lost 6 bases, and 10 bases lay between the germline ends. CDR3 length equals 14 residues. CDR3: CASSYQDLSGELFF. CDR3 bases: TGTGCCAGCAGTTACCAGGACCTATCCGGGGAGCTGTTTTTT.